This T cell receptor (beta chain) was retrieved from a study of Graves' ophthalmopathy and Graves' hyperthyroidism. The wider study: Researchers obtained peripheral blood at initial diagnosis, before any treatment had begun.

For repertoire sequencing, the TCR beta CDR3 regions were amplified from RNA transcripts. The first round was an RT-PCR with HTBI primers, and the second round was a multiplex PCR. In TCRdb, the multiplex PCR reads were re-called with MiXCR into one record per CDR3 protein. The sample holds roughly 420,000 distinct CDR3 sequences; roughly 21% are singletons and the top ten take under 3%. Study-level points and caveats: The majority of expanded thyroid clonotypes above 0.001 frequency also occurred in blood.

The CDR3 runs to 17 residues. Trimming took off 0 bases at V and 0 bases at J, with 14 bases between the two ends. The germline V gene has CDR1 MDHEN and CDR2 SYDVKM. Ophthalmopathy not arising within 18 months of follow-up defined hyperthyroidism as stable. What supplied the PBMCs was 10 ml of fresh peripheral blood. As for this clonotype: Antigen: not known.

The receptor was isolated from a woman under 30 with stable Graves' hyperthyroidism. The sample consisted of peripheral blood. The chain employs TRBV28 and TRBJ2-5, with D possibly being TRBD2 (6 bases). The CDR3 here is CASSLWEGILYQETQYF. For the CDR3, the DNA is TGTGCCAGCAGTTTATGGGAGGGGATACTCTACCAAGAGACCCAGTACTTC.